The entry below describes one TCR beta chain. This entry comes from a study of cytomegalovirus exposure and HLA in healthy donors. This CDR3 has 16 amino acids. The germline CDR1 and CDR2 sequences are MNHNS and SASEGT. J gave up 4 bases and V 1 base, and 8 bases lay outside the gene matches. Primers included in the PCR were 60 Vbeta and 13 Jbeta primers. Measured with immunoSEQ multiplex PCR; TCRdb has only the in-frame clones, and not every one. The sample shows fewer than 200,000 clones, 78% of them seen only once. Sample: PBMCs. The chain recombines TRBV6-1 with TRBJ2-7; the match to TRBD2 covers 9 bases. The origin of this receptor is a woman aged 25-40 years in good health and CMV-seropositive. The DNA of the CDR3 is TGTGCCAGCAGTGAAGGGCTAGCGGGGCCAGCTTACGAGCAGTACTTC. It yields the protein CASSEGLAGPAYEQYF.